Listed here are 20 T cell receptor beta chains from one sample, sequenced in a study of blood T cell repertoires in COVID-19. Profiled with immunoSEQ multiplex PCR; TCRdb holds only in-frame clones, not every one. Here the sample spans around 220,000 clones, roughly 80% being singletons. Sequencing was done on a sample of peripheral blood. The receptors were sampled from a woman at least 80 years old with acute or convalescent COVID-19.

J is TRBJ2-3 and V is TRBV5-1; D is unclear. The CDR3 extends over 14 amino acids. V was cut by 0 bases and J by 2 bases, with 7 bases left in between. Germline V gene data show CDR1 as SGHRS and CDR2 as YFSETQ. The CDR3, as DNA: TGCGCCAGCAGCTTGGACAGAGCCACAGATACGCAGTATTTT. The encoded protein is CASSLDRATDTQYF.

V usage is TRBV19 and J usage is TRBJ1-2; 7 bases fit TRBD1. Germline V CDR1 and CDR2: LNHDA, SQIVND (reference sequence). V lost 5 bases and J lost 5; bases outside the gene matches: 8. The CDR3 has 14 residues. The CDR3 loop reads CASSPGQDRYGYTF. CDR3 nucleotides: TGTGCCAGTAGTCCTGGACAGGACAGATATGGCTACACCTTC.

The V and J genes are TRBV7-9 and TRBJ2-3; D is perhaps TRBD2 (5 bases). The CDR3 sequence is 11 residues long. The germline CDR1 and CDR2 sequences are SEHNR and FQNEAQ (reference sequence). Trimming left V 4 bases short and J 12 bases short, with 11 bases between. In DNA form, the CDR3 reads TGTGCCAGCAGCTCCGACTGGACTCAGTATTTT. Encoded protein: CASSSDWTQYF.

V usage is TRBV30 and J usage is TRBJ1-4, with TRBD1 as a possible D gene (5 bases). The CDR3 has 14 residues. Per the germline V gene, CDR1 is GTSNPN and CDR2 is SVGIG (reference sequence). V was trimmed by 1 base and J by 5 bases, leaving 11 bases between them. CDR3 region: CAWSGHRLNEKLFF. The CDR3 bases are TGTGCCTGGAGTGGTCACAGGCTAAATGAAAAACTGTTTTTT.

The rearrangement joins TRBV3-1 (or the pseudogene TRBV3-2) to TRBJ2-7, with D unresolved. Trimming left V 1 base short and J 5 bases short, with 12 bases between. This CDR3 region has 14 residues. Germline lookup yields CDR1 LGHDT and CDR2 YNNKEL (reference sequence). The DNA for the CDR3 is TGTGCCAGCAGCCAAGGGATTCGAGGCCACGAGCAGTACTTC. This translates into CASSQGIRGHEQYF.

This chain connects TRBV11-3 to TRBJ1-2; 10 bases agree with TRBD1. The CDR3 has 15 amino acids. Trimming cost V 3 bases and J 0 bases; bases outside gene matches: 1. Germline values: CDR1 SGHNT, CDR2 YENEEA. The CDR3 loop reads CASSFGTGANYGYTF. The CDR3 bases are TGTGCCAGCAGCTTTGGGACAGGGGCTAACTATGGCTACACCTTC.

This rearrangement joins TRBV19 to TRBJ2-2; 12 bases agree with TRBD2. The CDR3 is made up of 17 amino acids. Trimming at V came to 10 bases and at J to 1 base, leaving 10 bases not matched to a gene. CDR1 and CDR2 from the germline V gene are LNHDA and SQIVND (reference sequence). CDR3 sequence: CATRTLAGGWNTGELFF. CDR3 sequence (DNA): TGTGCCACCCGAACACTAGCGGGAGGATGGAACACCGGGGAGCTGTTTTTT.

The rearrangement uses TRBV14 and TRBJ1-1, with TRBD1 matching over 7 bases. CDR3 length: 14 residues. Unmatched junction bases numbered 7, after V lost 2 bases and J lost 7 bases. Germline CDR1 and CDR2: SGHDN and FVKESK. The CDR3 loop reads CASSQNWQGGEAFF. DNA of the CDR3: TGTGCCAGCAGCCAAAATTGGCAGGGGGGTGAAGCTTTCTTT.

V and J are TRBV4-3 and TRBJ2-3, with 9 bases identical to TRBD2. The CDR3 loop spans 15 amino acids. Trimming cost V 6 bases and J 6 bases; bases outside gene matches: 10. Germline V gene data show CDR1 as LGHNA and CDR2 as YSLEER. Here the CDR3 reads CASSLQRGATDTQYF. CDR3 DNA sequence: TGCGCCAGCAGTCTCCAGCGGGGGGCAACCGATACGCAGTATTTT.

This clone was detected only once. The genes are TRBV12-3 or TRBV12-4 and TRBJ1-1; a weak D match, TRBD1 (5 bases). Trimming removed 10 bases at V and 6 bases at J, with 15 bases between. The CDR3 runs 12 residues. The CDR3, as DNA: TGTGCCAACCAATTGGGGCACCCTGAAGCTTTCTTT. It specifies CANQLGHPEAFF.

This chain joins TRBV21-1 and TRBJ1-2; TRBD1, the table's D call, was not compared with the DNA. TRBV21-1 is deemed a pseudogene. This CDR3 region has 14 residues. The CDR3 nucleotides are TGTGCCAGCAGCTTATATCACAGCAAGTCTGGCTACACCTTC. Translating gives CASSLYHSKSGYTF.

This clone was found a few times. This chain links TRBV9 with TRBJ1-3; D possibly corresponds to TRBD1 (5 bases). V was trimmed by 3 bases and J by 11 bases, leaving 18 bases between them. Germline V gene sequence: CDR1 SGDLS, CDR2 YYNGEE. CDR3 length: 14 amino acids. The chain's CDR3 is CASSEGPPAGAIYF. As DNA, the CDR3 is TGTGCCAGCAGCGAGGGACCGCCCGCGGGGGCCATATATTTT.

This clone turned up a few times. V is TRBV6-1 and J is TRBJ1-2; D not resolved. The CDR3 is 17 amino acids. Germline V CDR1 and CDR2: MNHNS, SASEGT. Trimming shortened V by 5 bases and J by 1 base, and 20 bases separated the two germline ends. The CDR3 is CASSKGLKSVYNYGYTF. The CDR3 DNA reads TGTGCCAGCAGTAAAGGACTCAAGAGTGTGTATAACTATGGCTACACCTTC.

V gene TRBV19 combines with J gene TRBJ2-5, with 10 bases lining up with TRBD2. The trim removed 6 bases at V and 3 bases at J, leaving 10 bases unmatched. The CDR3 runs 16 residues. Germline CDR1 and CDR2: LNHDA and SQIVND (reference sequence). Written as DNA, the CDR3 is TGTGCCAGTAGCCATATAGCGGGAGGCCTCAAAGAGACCCAGTACTTC. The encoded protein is CASSHIAGGLKETQYF.

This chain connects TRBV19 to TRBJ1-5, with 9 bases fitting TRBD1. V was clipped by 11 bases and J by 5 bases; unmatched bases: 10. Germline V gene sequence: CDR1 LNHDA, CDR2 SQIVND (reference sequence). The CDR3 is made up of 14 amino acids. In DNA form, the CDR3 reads TGTGCCGCGAACCCGGGACAGGGTCATCAGCCCCAGCATTTT. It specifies CAANPGQGHQPQHF. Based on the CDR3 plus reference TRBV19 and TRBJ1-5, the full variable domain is DGGITQSPKYLFRKEGQNVTLSCEQNLNHDAMYWYRQDPGQGLRLIYYSQIVNDFQKGDIAEGYSVSREKKESFPLTVTSAQKNPTAFYLCAANPGQGHQPQHFGDGTRLSIL.

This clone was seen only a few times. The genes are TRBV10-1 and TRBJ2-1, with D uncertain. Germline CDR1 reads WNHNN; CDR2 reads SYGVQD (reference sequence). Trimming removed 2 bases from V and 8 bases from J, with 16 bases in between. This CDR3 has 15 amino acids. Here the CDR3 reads CASSEGDVQTDEQFF. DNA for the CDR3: TGCGCCAGCAGTGAGGGAGACGTTCAGACCGATGAGCAGTTCTTC.

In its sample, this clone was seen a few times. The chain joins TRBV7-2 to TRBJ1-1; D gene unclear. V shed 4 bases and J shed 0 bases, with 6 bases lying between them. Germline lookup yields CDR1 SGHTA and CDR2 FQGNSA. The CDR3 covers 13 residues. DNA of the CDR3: TGTGCCAGCAGCTCCAGGATGAACACTGAAGCTTTCTTT. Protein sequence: CASSSRMNTEAFF.

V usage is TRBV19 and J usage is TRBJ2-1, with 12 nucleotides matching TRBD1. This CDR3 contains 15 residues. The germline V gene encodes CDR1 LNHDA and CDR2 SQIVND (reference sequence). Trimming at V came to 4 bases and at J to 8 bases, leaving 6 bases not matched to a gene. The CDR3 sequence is CASSTRDRGQDEQFF. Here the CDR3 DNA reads TGTGCCAGTAGTACCCGGGACAGGGGGCAGGATGAGCAGTTCTTC.

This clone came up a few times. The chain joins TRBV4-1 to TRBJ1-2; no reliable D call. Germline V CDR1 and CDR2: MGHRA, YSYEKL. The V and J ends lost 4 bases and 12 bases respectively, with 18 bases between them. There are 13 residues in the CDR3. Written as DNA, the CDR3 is TGCGCCAGCAGCCCGGGAATCCCCCTTGGACACACCTTC. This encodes CASSPGIPLGHTF.

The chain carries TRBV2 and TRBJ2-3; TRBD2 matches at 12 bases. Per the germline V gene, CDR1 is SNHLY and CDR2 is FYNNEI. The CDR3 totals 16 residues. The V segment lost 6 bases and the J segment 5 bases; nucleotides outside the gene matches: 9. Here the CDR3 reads CASRSRTSGEGDTQYF. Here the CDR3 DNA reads TGTGCCAGCAGGTCCCGGACTAGCGGGGAAGGAGATACGCAGTATTTT.